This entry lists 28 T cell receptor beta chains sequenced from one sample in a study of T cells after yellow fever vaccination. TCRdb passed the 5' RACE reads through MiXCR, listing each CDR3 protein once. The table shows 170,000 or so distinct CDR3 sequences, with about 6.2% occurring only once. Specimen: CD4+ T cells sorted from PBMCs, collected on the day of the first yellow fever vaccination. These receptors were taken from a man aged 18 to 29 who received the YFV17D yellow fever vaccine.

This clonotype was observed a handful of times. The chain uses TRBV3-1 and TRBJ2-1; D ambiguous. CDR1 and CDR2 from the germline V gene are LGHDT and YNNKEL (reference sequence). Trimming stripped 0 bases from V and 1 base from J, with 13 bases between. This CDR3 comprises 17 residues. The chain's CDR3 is CASSQDLVKRSYNEQFF. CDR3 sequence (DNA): TGTGCCAGCAGCCAAGACCTCGTGAAAAGGTCCTACAATGAGCAGTTCTTC.

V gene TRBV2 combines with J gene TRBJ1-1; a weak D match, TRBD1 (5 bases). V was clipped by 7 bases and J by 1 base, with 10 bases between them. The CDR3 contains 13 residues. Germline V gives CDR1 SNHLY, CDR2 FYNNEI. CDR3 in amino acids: CASTSRANTEAFF. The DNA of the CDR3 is TGTGCCAGCACTAGCAGGGCGAACACTGAAGCTTTCTTT.

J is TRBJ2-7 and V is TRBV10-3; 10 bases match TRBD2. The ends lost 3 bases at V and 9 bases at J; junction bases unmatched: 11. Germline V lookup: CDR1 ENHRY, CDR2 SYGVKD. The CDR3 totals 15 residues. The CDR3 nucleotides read TGTGCCATCAGTGACCCAGAGCGGGGGGGGTTGGGGCAGTACTTC. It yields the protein CAISDPERGGLGQYF.

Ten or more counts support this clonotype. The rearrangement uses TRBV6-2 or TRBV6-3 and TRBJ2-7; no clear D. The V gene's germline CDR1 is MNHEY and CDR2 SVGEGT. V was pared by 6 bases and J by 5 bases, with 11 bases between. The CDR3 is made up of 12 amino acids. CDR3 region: CASSRPPNEQYF. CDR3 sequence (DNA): TGTGCCAGCAGCCGTCCTCCCAACGAGCAGTACTTC.

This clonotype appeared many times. The CDR3, as DNA: TGCGCCAGCAGCCAAGATTTTTCGCGGGCCCAGTACTTC. It yields the protein CASSQDFSRAQYF. J is TRBJ2-5 and V is TRBV4-3, with a tentative D call TRBD2 (5 bases). Germline-derived CDR1 and CDR2 are LGHNA and YSLEER. The CDR3 sequence is 13 residues long. V was pared by 0 bases and J by 9 bases, with 11 bases between.

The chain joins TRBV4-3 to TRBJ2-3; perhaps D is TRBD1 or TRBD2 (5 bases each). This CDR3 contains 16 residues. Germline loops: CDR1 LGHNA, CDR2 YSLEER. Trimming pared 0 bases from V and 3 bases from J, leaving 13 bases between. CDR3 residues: CASSQDIGGGTDTQYF. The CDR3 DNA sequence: TGCGCCAGCAGCCAAGATATAGGTGGGGGAACAGATACGCAGTATTTT.

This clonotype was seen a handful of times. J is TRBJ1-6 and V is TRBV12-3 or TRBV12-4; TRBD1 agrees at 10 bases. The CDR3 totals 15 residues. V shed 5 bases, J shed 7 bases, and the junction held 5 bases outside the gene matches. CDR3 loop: CASSKMGQGNSPLHF. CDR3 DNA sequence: TGTGCCAGCAGTAAAATGGGACAGGGGAATTCACCCCTCCACTTT.

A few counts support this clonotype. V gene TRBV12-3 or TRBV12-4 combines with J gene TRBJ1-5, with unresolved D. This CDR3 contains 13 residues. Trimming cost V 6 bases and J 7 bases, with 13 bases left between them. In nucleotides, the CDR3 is TGTGCCAGCAGATCTACCCTAAGGCAGCCCCAGCATTTT. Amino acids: CASRSTLRQPQHF.

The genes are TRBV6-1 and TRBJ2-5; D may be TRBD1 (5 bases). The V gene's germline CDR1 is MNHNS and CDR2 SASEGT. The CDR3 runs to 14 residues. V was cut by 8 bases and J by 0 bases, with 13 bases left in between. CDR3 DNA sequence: TGTGCCAGCGAAGCAGGGCACCACCAAGAGACCCAGTACTTC. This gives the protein CASEAGHHQETQYF.

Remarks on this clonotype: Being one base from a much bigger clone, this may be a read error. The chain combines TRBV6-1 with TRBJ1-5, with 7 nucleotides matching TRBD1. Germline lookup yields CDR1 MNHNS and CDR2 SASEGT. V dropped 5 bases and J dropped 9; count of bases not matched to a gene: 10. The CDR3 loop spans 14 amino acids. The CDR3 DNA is TGTGCCAGCAGTCTTAGACAGGGTAAGCGGCCCCAGCATTTT. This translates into CASSLRQGKRPQHF.

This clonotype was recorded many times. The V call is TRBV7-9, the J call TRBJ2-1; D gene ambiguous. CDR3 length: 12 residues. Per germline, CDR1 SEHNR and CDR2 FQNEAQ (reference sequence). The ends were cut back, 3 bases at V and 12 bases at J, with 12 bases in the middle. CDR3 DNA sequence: TGTGCCAGCAGCTTGGACGCTCTGGGGCAGTTCTTC. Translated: CASSLDALGQFF.

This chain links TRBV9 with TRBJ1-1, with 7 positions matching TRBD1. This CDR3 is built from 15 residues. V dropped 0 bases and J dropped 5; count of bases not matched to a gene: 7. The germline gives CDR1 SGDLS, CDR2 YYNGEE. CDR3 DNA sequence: TGTGCCAGCAGCGTAGAAGGTAGGGGGCAGACTGAAGCTTTCTTT. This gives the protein CASSVEGRGQTEAFF.

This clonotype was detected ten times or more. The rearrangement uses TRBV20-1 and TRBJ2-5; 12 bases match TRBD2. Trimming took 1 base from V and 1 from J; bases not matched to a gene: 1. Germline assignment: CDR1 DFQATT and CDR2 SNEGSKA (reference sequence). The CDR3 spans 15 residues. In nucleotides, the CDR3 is TGCAGTGCTAGAGGGACTAGCGGGGTCCAAGAGACCCAGTACTTC. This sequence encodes CSARGTSGVQETQYF.

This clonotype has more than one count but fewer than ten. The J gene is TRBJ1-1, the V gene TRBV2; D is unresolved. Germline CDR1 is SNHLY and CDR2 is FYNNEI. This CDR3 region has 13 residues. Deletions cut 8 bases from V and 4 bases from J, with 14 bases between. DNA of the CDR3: TGTGCCAGCTCTGACTCTGAGGGCACTGAAGCTTTCTTT. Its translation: CASSDSEGTEAFF. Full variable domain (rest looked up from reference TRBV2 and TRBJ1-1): EPEVTQTPSHQVTQMGQEVILRCVPISNHLYFYWYRQILGQKVEFLVSFYNNEISEKSEIFDDQFSVERPDGSNFTLKIRSTKLEDSAMYFCASSDSEGTEAFFGQGTRLTVV.

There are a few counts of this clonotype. The CDR3 loop is CASSRLGTASSDTQYF. Here the CDR3 DNA reads TGTGCCAGCAGCCGCCTGGGGACAGCCAGCTCAGATACGCAGTATTTT. This rearrangement joins TRBV3-1 to TRBJ2-3; 7 nucleotides match TRBD1. The germline V gene has CDR1 LGHDT and CDR2 YNNKEL (reference sequence). The CDR3 extends over 16 amino acids. The ends lost 4 bases at V and 4 bases at J; junction bases unmatched: 11.

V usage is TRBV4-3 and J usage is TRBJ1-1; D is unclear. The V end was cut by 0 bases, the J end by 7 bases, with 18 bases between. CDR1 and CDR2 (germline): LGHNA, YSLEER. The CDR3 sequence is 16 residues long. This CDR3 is CASSQDPQGLVGEAFF. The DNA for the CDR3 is TGCGCCAGCAGCCAAGACCCCCAAGGGCTGGTGGGTGAAGCTTTCTTT.

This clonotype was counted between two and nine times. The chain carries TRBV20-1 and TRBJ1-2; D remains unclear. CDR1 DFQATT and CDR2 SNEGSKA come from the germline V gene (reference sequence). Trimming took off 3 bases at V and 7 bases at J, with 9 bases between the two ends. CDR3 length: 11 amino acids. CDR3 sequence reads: CSARELRGYTF. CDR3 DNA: TGCAGTGCTAGGGAGCTGCGTGGCTACACCTTC.

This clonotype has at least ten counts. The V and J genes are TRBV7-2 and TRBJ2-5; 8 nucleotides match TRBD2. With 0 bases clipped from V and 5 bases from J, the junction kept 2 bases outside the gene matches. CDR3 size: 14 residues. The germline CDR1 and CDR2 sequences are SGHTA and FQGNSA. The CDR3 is CASSLARGGETQYF. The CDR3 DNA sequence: TGTGCCAGCAGCTTAGCGCGCGGGGGGGAGACCCAGTACTTC.

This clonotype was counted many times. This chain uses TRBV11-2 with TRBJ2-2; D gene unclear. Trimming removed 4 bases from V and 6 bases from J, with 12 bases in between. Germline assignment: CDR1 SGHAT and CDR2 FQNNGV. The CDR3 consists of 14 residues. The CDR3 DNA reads TGTGCCAGCAGCTCCTCTGCCGCAGCCGGGGAGCTGTTTTTT. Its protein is CASSSSAAAGELFF. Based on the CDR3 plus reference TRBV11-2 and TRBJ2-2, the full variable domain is EAGVAQSPRYKIIEKRQSVAFWCNPISGHATLYWYQQILGQGPKLLIQFQNNGVVDDSQLPKDRFSAERLKGVDSTLKIQPAKLEDSAVYLCASSSSAAAGELFFGEGSRLTVL.

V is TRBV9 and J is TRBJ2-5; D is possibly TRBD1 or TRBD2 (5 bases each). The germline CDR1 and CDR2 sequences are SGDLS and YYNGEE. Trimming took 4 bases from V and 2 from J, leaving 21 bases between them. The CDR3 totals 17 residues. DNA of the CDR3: TGTGCCAGCAGCCCCTATGGTGGCCGGGGCCGACAAGAGACCCAGTACTTC. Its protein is CASSPYGGRGRQETQYF.

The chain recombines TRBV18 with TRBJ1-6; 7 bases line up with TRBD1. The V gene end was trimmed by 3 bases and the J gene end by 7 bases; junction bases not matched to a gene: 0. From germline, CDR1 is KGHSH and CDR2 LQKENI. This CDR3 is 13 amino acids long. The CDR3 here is CASSPDRNSPLHF. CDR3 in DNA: TGTGCCAGCTCACCGGACAGGAATTCACCCCTCCACTTT.

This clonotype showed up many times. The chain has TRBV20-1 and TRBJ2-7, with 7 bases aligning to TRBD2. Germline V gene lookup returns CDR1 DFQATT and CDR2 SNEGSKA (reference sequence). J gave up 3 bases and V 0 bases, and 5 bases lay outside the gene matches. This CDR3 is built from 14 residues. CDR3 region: CSARDRGGGYEQYF. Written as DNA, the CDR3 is TGCAGTGCTAGAGATCGTGGGGGGGGCTACGAGCAGTACTTC.

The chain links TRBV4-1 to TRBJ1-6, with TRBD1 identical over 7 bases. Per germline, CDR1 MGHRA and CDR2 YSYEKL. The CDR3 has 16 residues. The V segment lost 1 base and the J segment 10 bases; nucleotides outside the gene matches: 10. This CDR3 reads CASSQGNDRASSPLHF. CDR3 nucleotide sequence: TGCGCCAGCAGCCAAGGGAACGACAGGGCGAGCTCACCCCTCCACTTT.

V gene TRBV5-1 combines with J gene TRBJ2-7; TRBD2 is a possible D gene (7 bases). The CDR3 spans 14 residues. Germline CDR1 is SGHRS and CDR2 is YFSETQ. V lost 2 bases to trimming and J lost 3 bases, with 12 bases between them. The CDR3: CASSLGGGFYEQYF. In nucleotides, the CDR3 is TGCGCCAGCAGCTTAGGGGGGGGCTTCTACGAGCAGTACTTC.

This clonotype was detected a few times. Written as DNA, the CDR3 is TGCAGTGCTAGTCGACTAGCGGGTGACTACGAGCAGTACGTC. Its protein product is CSASRLAGDYEQYV. The chain uses TRBV20-1 and TRBJ2-7; TRBD2 aligns across 10 bases. The CDR3 has 14 amino acids. Trimming cost V 3 bases and J 3 bases; bases outside gene matches: 5. Germline values: CDR1 DFQATT, CDR2 SNEGSKA (reference sequence).

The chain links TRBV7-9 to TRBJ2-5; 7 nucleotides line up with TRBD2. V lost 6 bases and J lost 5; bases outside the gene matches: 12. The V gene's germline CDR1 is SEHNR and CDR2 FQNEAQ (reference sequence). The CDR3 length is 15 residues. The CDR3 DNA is TGTGCCAGCAGTCCAGGACTAGAATGGATTGAGACCCAGTACTTC. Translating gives CASSPGLEWIETQYF.

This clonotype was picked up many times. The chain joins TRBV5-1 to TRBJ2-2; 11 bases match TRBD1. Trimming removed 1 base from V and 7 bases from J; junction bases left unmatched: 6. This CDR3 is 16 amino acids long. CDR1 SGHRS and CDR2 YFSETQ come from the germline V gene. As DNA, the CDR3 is TGCGCCAGCAGCTTGACGGGACAGGGGGATTTCGGGGAGCTGTTTTTT. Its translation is CASSLTGQGDFGELFF.

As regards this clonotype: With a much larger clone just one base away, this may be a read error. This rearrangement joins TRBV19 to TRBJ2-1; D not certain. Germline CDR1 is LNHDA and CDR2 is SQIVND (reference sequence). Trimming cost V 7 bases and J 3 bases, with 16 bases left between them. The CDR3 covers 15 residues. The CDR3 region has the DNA TGTGCCAGTACTGCCCCTGTCTCTCACTACAATGAGCAGTTCTTC. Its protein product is CASTAPVSHYNEQFF.